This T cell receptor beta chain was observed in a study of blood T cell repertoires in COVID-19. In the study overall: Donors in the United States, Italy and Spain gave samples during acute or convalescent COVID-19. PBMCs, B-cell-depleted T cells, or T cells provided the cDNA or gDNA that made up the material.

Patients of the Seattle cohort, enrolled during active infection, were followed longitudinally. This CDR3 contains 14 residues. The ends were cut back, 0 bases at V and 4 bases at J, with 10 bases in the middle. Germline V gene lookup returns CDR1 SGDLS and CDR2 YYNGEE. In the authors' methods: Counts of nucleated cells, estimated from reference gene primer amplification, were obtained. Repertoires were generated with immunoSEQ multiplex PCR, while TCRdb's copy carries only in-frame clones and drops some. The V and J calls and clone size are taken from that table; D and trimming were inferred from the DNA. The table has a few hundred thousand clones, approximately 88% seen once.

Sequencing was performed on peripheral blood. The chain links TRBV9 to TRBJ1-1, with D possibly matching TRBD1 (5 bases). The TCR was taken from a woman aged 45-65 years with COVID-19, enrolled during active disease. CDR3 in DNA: TGTGCCAGCAGCGTAGCGGAGGGGATCACTGAAGCTTTCTTT. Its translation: CASSVAEGITEAFF.